A selection of T cell receptor beta chains follows, all from one sample in a study of shared clonotypes between healthy human individuals. Generated by immunoSEQ multiplex PCR, the TCRdb table keeps only in-frame clones and is missing some. Of about 360,000 clones in the sample, less than 85% were seen once. The specimen sequenced was memory CD4+ T cells sorted from blood. The source is a man younger than 40 in good health. Both conserved end residues are part of each CDR3. D genes are given only for firm matches. Expanded clones get a size class; other rows say once, few or many, or leave the size out.

j_call clone_size d_call v_call cdr3_nt cdr3_aa
TRBJ2-7 - TRBD2 TRBV19 TGTGCCAGACCCCTACTAGCGTTTAGCTCCTACGAGCAGTACTTC CARPLLAFSSYEQYF
TRBJ1-1 once TRBD1 TRBV5-1 TGCGCCAGCAGCTTAACGAGGGGGCCGATTGAAGCTTTCTTT CASSLTRGPIEAFF
TRBJ2-1 - - TRBV5-1 TGCGCCAGCAGCCCATTCCGACAGGCCTACAATGAGCAGTTCTTC CASSPFRQAYNEQFF
TRBJ1-4 - - TRBV9 TGTGCCAGCAGCGTGGGAGTTGGGGGGAGCATTGAAAAACTGTTTTTT CASSVGVGGSIEKLFF
TRBJ2-7 - TRBD1 TRBV5-6 TGTGCCAGCAGCAGAAGACAGGGGGCCGGCGAGCAGTACTTC CASSRRQGAGEQYF
TRBJ2-3 - - TRBV21-1 TGTGCCAGCAGGGCCCCCGTGGCTAGCGATAAAGATACGCAGTATTTT CASRAPVASDKDTQYF
TRBJ2-3 - - TRBV5-4 TGTGCCAGCAGCTTGGGTCGAGCGGGTGGCACAGATACGCAGTATTTT CASSLGRAGGTDTQYF
TRBJ1-5 - - TRBV28 TGTGCCAGTTCAAGCGGGTGGAGCAATCAGCCCCAGCATTTT CASSSGWSNQPQHF
TRBJ2-3 - TRBD1 TRBV29-1 TGCAGCGTGGGGACAGGGGCAGATACGCAGTATTTT CSVGTGADTQYF
TRBJ2-7 - TRBD2 TRBV5-5 TGTGCCAGCAGCTTGGCGGGAGGGCACGAGCAGTACTTC CASSLAGGHEQYF
TRBJ1-3 - - TRBV7-2 TGTGCCAGCAGCTTAGCAGGACCTCCCCCAAACACCATATATTTT CASSLAGPPPNTIYF
TRBJ1-2 few - TRBV28 TGTGCCAGTCAGGCACAAGGTGGCTACACCTTC CASQAQGGYTF
TRBJ1-1 - - TRBV15 TGTGCCACCACGACAGTCATGAACACTGAAGCTTTCTTT CATTTVMNTEAFF
TRBJ2-5 - - TRBV5-1 TGCGCCAGCAGCCTCGCAGGGCAAGATCAGACCCAGTACTTC CASSLAGQDQTQYF
TRBJ1-1 - - TRBV5-8 TGTGCCAGCAGCTTCTGGAACACTGAAGCTTTCTTT CASSFWNTEAFF
TRBJ1-1 - TRBD1 TRBV29-1 TGCAGCGTGGGACAGGGAGTTACTGAAGCTTTCTTT CSVGQGVTEAFF
TRBJ1-5 - - TRBV28 TGTGCCAGCAGGGGTTATAGCAATCAGCCCCAGCATTTT CASRGYSNQPQHF
TRBJ1-2 few - TRBV6-1 TGTGCCACCAGACTGAACCTTGCTAACTATGGCTACACCTTC CATRLNLANYGYTF
TRBJ2-2 - TRBD2 TRBV5-4 TGTGCCAGCCGTAGCGGGAGGTTGACCGGGGAGCTGTTTTTT CASRSGRLTGELFF
TRBJ2-3 - - TRBV9 TGTGCCAGCAGCGTCCAGGGTAGCGGTTTCACAGATACGCAGTATTTT CASSVQGSGFTDTQYF
TRBJ2-1 - TRBD2 TRBV19 TGTGCCAGTAGTGGAACTAGCGGGAGGGCGGGGCAGTTCTTC CASSGTSGRAGQFF
TRBJ2-5 - TRBD1 TRBV9 TGTGCCAGCAGCGTAGACAGGGGGCAAGAGACCCAGTACTTC CASSVDRGQETQYF
TRBJ2-3 once TRBD2 TRBV9 TGTGCCAGCAGCTCCGGGACTAGCCCCCTCACAGATACGCAGTATTTT CASSSGTSPLTDTQYF
TRBJ2-7 - - TRBV27 TGTGCCAGCAGTTTTCGGGGTGGGCGGACTCCCTCCTACGAGCAGTACTTC CASSFRGGRTPSYEQYF
TRBJ2-5 - - TRBV7-1 TGTGCCAGCAGCTTAAGCTTAGGAGAGACCCAGTACTTC CASSLSLGETQYF
TRBJ2-2 - - TRBV5-4 TGTGCCAGCAGCTTGTCAGCGAACACCGGGGAGCTGTTTTTT CASSLSANTGELFF
TRBJ1-1 few - TRBV2 TGTGCCAGCATACGACAGATGAACACTGAAGCTTTCTTT CASIRQMNTEAFF
TRBJ2-2 - TRBD1 TRBV7-2 TGTGCCAGCAGCTTAGTTGGACAGGGGAACACCGGGGAGCTGTTTTTT CASSLVGQGNTGELFF
TRBJ2-5 - TRBD1 TRBV29-1 TGCAGCGGCTCCAGGGGGCGAGGGGAGACCCAGTACTTC CSGSRGRGETQYF
TRBJ2-1 - TRBD2 TRBV7-2 TGTGCCAGCAGCTTAGTTGGGACTAGCTCCTACAATGAGCAGTTCTTC CASSLVGTSSYNEQFF
TRBJ2-1 - - TRBV5-5 TGTGCCAGCAGCTTGGGGCCTTACAATGAGCAGTTCTTC CASSLGPYNEQFF
TRBJ2-3 - TRBD1 TRBV5-4 TGTGCCAGCAGCAAGACAGGGAACACAGATACGCAGTATTTT CASSKTGNTDTQYF
TRBJ2-3 - - TRBV10-1 TGCGCCAGCAGCCAAGCGTCAGGCGTTACGCAGTATTTT CASSQASGVTQYF
TRBJ2-1 - - TRBV11-2 TGCGCCAGCAGAACGGGTTATGGTCGGGAAGGCGCCAATGAGCAGTTCTTC CASRTGYGREGANEQFF
TRBJ2-2 - - TRBV14 TGTGCCAGCAGCCAATACACTTCGAACACCGGGGAGCTGTTTTTT CASSQYTSNTGELFF
TRBJ2-5 - TRBD2 TRBV29-1 TGCAGCGTCCGGAGCGGGGGTCAAGAGACCCAGTACTTC CSVRSGGQETQYF
TRBJ1-2 few TRBD1 TRBV5-1 TGCGCCAGCAGCTCTTATGTGACAGGGAATGTGGGCTACACCTTC CASSSYVTGNVGYTF
TRBJ1-3 - - TRBV19 TGTGCCAGTAGTATTCGCACAAACCCTTTAACGCCAGGAAACACCATATATTTT CASSIRTNPLTPGNTIYF
TRBJ1-1 - - TRBV7-9 TGTGCCAGCAGCTCCCTACAGGGAAGTGAAGCTTTCTTT CASSSLQGSEAFF
TRBJ2-3 - - TRBV7-3 TGTGCCAGCAGCTCTACCCCCTTCTCCCGAGATACGCAGTATTTT CASSSTPFSRDTQYF
TRBJ1-5 - TRBD1 TRBV28 TGTGCCAGCAGCCTGGCCACAGGGGGAGGCAATCAGCCCCAGCATTTT CASSLATGGGNQPQHF
TRBJ2-1 once - TRBV2 TGTGCCAGCATCGGCCTAAACCTCAATGAGCAGTTCTTC CASIGLNLNEQFF
TRBJ1-3 few - TRBV6-5 TGTGCCAGCAGTGACCGGGCTACGGGAAACACCATATATTTT CASSDRATGNTIYF